Listed here are 9 T cell receptor beta chains from one sample, sequenced in a study of tumor-infiltrating lymphocytes in primary liver carcinoma. TCR beta cDNA was reverse-transcribed from about 500 ng of total RNA. The reaction used a constant-region primer and ProtoScript II reverse transcriptase. The TCR beta library was amplified through three nested multiplex PCR rounds in a modified ARM-PCR procedure. Forward primers for TRBV1-TRBV30 and a C-beta reverse primer served the first two PCR rounds, at about 9 cycles each. TCRdb independently ran MiXCR on the multiplex PCR reads; one entry per CDR3 protein. The sample holds approximately 310,000 distinct CDR3 sequences, roughly two thirds seen once. The authors took blood RNA from unsorted whole blood and also extracted germline DNA. Material for sequencing was peripheral blood. These receptors all come from a man aged 40-49 years with primary liver carcinoma and hepatitis B virus infection.

This sequence joins TRBV7-3 and TRBJ2-2, with D unresolved. The V end was cut by 5 bases, the J end by 9 bases, with 19 bases between. This CDR3 spans 15 amino acids. CDR1 and CDR2 (germline): SGHTA, FQGTGA. The CDR3 loop is CASSARSRSDRELFF. The CDR3 region has the DNA TGTGCCAGCAGCGCCCGGTCTAGGTCCGACAGGGAGCTGTTTTTT.

There are many counts of this clonotype. The V and J genes are TRBV5-5 and TRBJ2-7, with TRBD1 matching over 9 bases. This CDR3 is built from 15 residues. CDR1 is SGHKS, CDR2 YYEKEE, per germline (reference sequence). J was trimmed by 3 bases and V by 3 bases; bases with no gene match: 7. The CDR3 DNA follows: TGTGCCAGCAGCTACCGGGACAGGGAACACTACGAGCAGTACTTC. The encoded protein is CASSYRDREHYEQYF.

Remarks on this clonotype: This may come from a read error, since a much larger clone is one base off. DNA for the CDR3: TGCGCCAGCAGCTACGGGGACAGTGAAGCTTTCTTT. This translates into CASSYGDSEAFF. V usage is TRBV4-1 and J usage is TRBJ1-1; the match to TRBD1 covers 7 bases. Looked up from germline, CDR1 is MGHRA and CDR2 is YSYEKL. The CDR3 has 12 amino acids. V was pared by 5 bases and J by 7 bases, with 4 bases of the junction left unmatched.

Details on this clonotype: No conserved phenylalanine or tryptophan is present at the end of the CDR3, so a read error is the likely explanation. The DNA is left out, because the CDR3 cannot be placed on it with certainty; the CDR3 is given as TCRdb lists it. The chain couples TRBV21-1 to TRBJ1-1; the table names TRBD1, a call not compared with the DNA. TRBV21-1 is described as a pseudogene. The CDR3 numbers 12 amino acids, ends counted. This CDR3 is CARRWGGTEAFL.

Turning to this clonotype: With a much larger clone just one base away, this may be a read error. The rearrangement uses TRBV4-3 and TRBJ2-2; 8 bases line up with TRBD1. Germline CDR1 and CDR2: LGHNA and YSLEER. The CDR3 runs to 17 residues. CDR3 in DNA: TGCGCCAGCAGCCAAGATTTAACAGGGGGGTGGGGCGGGGAGCTGCTTTTT. Its protein product is CASSQDLTGGWGGELLF.

J is TRBJ2-1 and V is TRBV20-1, with D perhaps being TRBD1 or TRBD2 (5 bases each). CDR1 and CDR2 from the germline V gene are DFQATT and SNEGSKA (reference sequence). The CDR3 runs 18 residues. V lost 3 bases to trimming and J lost 5 bases, with 26 bases between them. As DNA, the CDR3 is TGCAGTGCTAGCCGTACCTTCCGCCGGGACCGAGGTAACAATGAGCAGTTCTTC. Translated, it gives CSASRTFRRDRGNNEQFF.

As for this clonotype: One junction end does not reproduce the germline sequence, and a read error may be involved. The rearrangement joins TRBV6-2 or TRBV6-3 to TRBJ1-5; D may be TRBD1 (6 bases). This CDR3 has 15 residues. CDR1 and CDR2 (germline): MNHEY, SVGEGT. CDR3 protein: CASSYGGHSNQPQHF. Written as DNA, the CDR3 is TGTGCCAGCAGTTACGGGGGGCATAGCAATCAGCCTCAGCATTTT.

In the case of this clonotype: One junction end does not reproduce the germline sequence, and a read error may be involved. The chain combines TRBV5-6 with TRBJ1-2; D is ambiguous. The CDR3 is 13 residues long. Per germline, CDR1 SGHDT and CDR2 YYEEEE. CDR3 DNA: TGTGCCAGCAGCTTGTATCCGGGGTATAGCGACTACTTC. Translated: CASSLYPGYSDYF.

Comment on this clonotype: This may be a read error: a much more frequent sequence differs by one nucleotide. This chain connects TRBV5-5 to TRBJ2-6; 9 nucleotides match TRBD1. CDR3 length: 17 amino acids. Per germline, CDR1 SGHKS and CDR2 YYEKEE (reference sequence). V trimming: 6 bases; J trimming: 2 bases; junction bases outside the gene matches: 9. The chain's CDR3 is CASIPVTGGPGANVLTF. CDR3 sequence (DNA): TGTGCCAGCATCCCAGTTACAGGGGGCCCTGGGGCCAACGTCCTGACTTTC.